Described below is a single T cell receptor beta chain sequence and its context. The antigen is undetermined. The protocol was immunoSEQ multiplex PCR, while the TCRdb copy is restricted to in-frame clones and leaves out a portion. The sample yields approximately 80,000 clones, around 89% seen once. Per the germline V gene, CDR1 is SGHTA and CDR2 is FQGTGA. CDR3 length: 11 amino acids. Trimming pared 3 bases from V and 9 bases from J, leaving 7 bases between. The entry originates in a study of T cell responses to AZD1222 COVID-19 vaccine. Study-wide results and caveats: It should be noted that donors were predominantly white British and more often female, and clonal diversity was possibly underestimated. A reported finding is that nearly half of spike-specific TCRs target unmutated variant regions. Spike-specific TCR breadth and depth grew following two AZD1222 doses.

The chain uses TRBV7-3 and TRBJ2-3, with a weak D call TRBD1 (6 bases). Sequencing was performed on peripheral blood, taken on day 0 of AZD1222 vaccination. The TCR comes from an adult in good health. CDR3 sequence (DNA): TGTGCCAGCAGCTTTGACAGGACGCAGTATTTT. It translates to CASSFDRTQYF. The complete variable domain, with remaining parts taken from reference TRBV7-3 and TRBJ2-3, reads GAGVSQTPSNKVTEKGKYVELRCDPISGHTALYWYRQSLGQGPEFLIYFQGTGAADDSGLPNDRFFAVRPEGSVSTLKIQRTERGDSAVYLCASSFDRTQYFGPGTRLTVL.